These T cell receptor beta chains were read from a single sample in a study of T cell responses to AZD1222 COVID-19 vaccine. The table came from immunoSEQ multiplex PCR; TCRdb's copy has only in-frame clones and leaves some out. The data contain roughly 70,000 clones, about 93% of them singletons. The sequences come from peripheral blood, collected 28 days after the second dose of the MenACWY control vaccine. The receptors were gathered from an adult who received the MenACWY meningococcal vaccine as a control. CDR3s include the opening cysteine and the closing phenylalanine or tryptophan. The D gene is left open where the match is weak. Only some rows state a clone size, as once, few, many or a class for expanded clones.

.,.,TRBV5-4,TRBJ2-2,TGTGCCAGCAGCTTGAAGGGACTGTTCACCGGGGAGCTGTTTTTT,CASSLKGLFTGELFF
once,.,TRBV9,TRBJ1-1,TGTGCCAGCAGCGTAGATGGGTTCATGAACACTGAAGCTTTCTTT,CASSVDGFMNTEAFF
.,.,TRBV3-1/TRBV3-2,TRBJ2-7,TGTGCGAGCGCGAGTTTTGGTCCCTACGAGCAGTACTTC,CASASFGPYEQYF
.,.,TRBV6-4,TRBJ2-1,TGTGCCAGCAGTGGGGACAATAACAATGAGCAGTTCTTC,CASSGDNNNEQFF
.,TRBD2,TRBV6-5,TRBJ2-1,TGTGCCAGCAGTTACGATGGACTAGCGGAGTACAATGAGCAGTTCTTC,CASSYDGLAEYNEQFF
.,.,TRBV10-3,TRBJ1-5,TGTGCCATCAGTGAACGGTCTGGGGATCAGCCCCAGCATTTT,CAISERSGDQPQHF
.,TRBD2,TRBV28,TRBJ2-5,TGTGCCAGCAGTTTATTGGGGGGAGGGCACGAGACCCAGTACTTC,CASSLLGGGHETQYF
.,.,TRBV20-1,TRBJ2-5,TGCAGTGCTAGAGTTGCGGAGACCCAGTACTTC,CSARVAETQYF
.,TRBD1,TRBV5-6,TRBJ1-2,TGTGCCAGCAGCTTGTGGGACAGGCCCACCTTCACCTTC,CASSLWDRPTFTF
.,TRBD2,TRBV2,TRBJ2-1,TGTGCCAGCAGTGGGCGGGAGGGCTTGAATGAGCAGTTCTTC,CASSGREGLNEQFF
.,.,TRBV6-1,TRBJ1-2,TGTGCCAGCAGTGAAAACTGGAGGTATGGCTACACCTTC,CASSENWRYGYTF
.,.,TRBV28,TRBJ1-5,TGTGCCAGCAGTTTGGGGCAGGAGGCTGGCCAGCCCCAGCATTTT,CASSLGQEAGQPQHF
.,.,TRBV20-1,TRBJ2-3,TGCAGTGCTAGAGGCCCAGATACGCAGTATTTT,CSARGPDTQYF
.,.,TRBV10-3,TRBJ1-6,TGTGCCATCAGTGGGGCGGCGGGAGACCGTAATTCACCCCTCCACTTT,CAISGAAGDRNSPLHF
.,TRBD1,TRBV7-2,TRBJ1-1,TGTGCCAGCAGCCCAAACAGGGGGGGTTTTTCTGAAGCTTTCTTT,CASSPNRGGFSEAFF
.,TRBD2,TRBV28,TRBJ2-3,TGTGCCAGCAGTTCCCGAGGGCGGGAGATAGATACGCAGTATTTT,CASSSRGREIDTQYF
.,.,TRBV30,TRBJ2-7,TGTGCCTGGGGGGGATACGAGCAGTACTTC,CAWGGYEQYF
.,.,TRBV7-2,TRBJ1-2,TGTGCCAGCAGCTTTACAGGGAACTATGGCTACACCTTC,CASSFTGNYGYTF
.,.,TRBV4-1,TRBJ2-1,TGCGCCAGCAGCCAAGAGGAGCGAAGCGGCTACAATGAGCAGTTCTTC,CASSQEERSGYNEQFF
.,.,TRBV9,TRBJ1-5,TGTGCCAGCAGCGTAGGACAGTTCAATCAGCCCCAGCATTTT,CASSVGQFNQPQHF
.,.,TRBV7-3,TRBJ2-1,TGTGCCAGCAGCCCGAGCTCCTACAATGAGCAGTTCTTC,CASSPSSYNEQFF
.,.,TRBV7-9,TRBJ2-7,TGTGCCAGCAGCGCTAGAAATATGTCCCTCTACGAGCAGTACTTC,CASSARNMSLYEQYF
.,.,TRBV11-2,TRBJ1-1,TGTGCCAGCAGCCAATTGGGGTGGACGGTTATGAACACTGAAGCTTTCTTT,CASSQLGWTVMNTEAFF
.,.,TRBV28,TRBJ2-5,TGTGCCAGCAGGGTCGAGGCAATTGAAGAGACCCAGTACTTC,CASRVEAIEETQYF
.,.,TRBV4-3,TRBJ1-4,TGCGCCAGCAGCCAAGGGGTTAGCGAAAAACTGTTTTTT,CASSQGVSEKLFF
.,TRBD1,TRBV6-1,TRBJ1-1,TGTGCCAGCAGTGACCCAGGGGGCCCGAACACTGAAGCTTTCTTT,CASSDPGGPNTEAFF
.,.,TRBV28,TRBJ1-1,TGTGCCAGCAGTCCCAGGACGGACCCGAACACTGAAGCTTTCTTT,CASSPRTDPNTEAFF
.,.,TRBV6-5,TRBJ1-1,TGTGCCACCCGGGGCGTGGGCACTGAAGCTTTCTTT,CATRGVGTEAFF
once,TRBD2,TRBV3-1/TRBV3-2,TRBJ2-3,TGTGCCAGCAGCCAAATCAGCGGGAGAGTCGGGCCAGATACGCAGTATTTT,CASSQISGRVGPDTQYF
.,.,TRBV15,TRBJ2-5,TGTGCCACCAGCAGAGATCGACAGTTTGAGACCCAGTACTTC,CATSRDRQFETQYF
.,.,TRBV12-3/TRBV12-4,TRBJ2-3,TGTGCCAGCAGTTTCTCGGGAGCAGATACGCAGTATTTT,CASSFSGADTQYF
.,.,TRBV12-3/TRBV12-4,TRBJ1-2,TGTGCCAGCAGTTTTAGGAGGGGAGATGGCTACACCTTC,CASSFRRGDGYTF
.,.,TRBV7-2,TRBJ2-5,TGTGCCAGCAGCCCGACACGAGAGACCCAGTACTTC,CASSPTRETQYF
.,.,TRBV30,TRBJ1-3,TGTGCCTGGACAGGGAGTGGAAACACCATATATTTT,CAWTGSGNTIYF
.,.,TRBV6-2/TRBV6-3,TRBJ1-1,TGTGCCAGCAGTACACGGGACATCACTGAAGCTTTCTTT,CASSTRDITEAFF
.,TRBD2,TRBV9,TRBJ2-1,TGTGCCAGCAGCCCGGGACTAGCGGGGTCGAATGAGCAGTTCTTC,CASSPGLAGSNEQFF
.,.,TRBV11-2,TRBJ2-1,TGTGCCAGCAGCATTAGAGCGTCCTACAATGAGCAGTTCTTC,CASSIRASYNEQFF
.,.,TRBV6-5,TRBJ1-2,TGTGCCAGCAGTTACTCGAAAGGGTTCGGCGGCTACACCTTC,CASSYSKGFGGYTF
.,TRBD2,TRBV7-8,TRBJ2-7,TGTGCCAGCATCAGAAGCGGGGATGGTGCCTCCTACGAGCAGTACTTC,CASIRSGDGASYEQYF
.,.,TRBV5-5,TRBJ1-1,TGTGCCAGCAGCTTGGCTAACCTCCGGGCCTCACTACCCGAAGCTTTCTTT,CASSLANLRASLPEAFF
.,.,TRBV6-4,TRBJ2-7,TGTGCCAGCAAGCTCGAAGACCTGGAAGTCTACGAGCAGTACTTC,CASKLEDLEVYEQYF
.,.,TRBV7-8,TRBJ2-3,TGTGCCAGCCCAGGGGATAGCACAGATACGCAGTATTTT,CASPGDSTDTQYF
.,.,TRBV5-1,TRBJ1-6,TGCGCCAGCAGCCCCGACAGTTCATATTCACCCCTCCACTTT,CASSPDSSYSPLHF
.,.,TRBV5-8,TRBJ1-3,TGTGCCAGCAGCTTCCCCGGAGCCTCTGGAAACACCATATATTTT,CASSFPGASGNTIYF
.,.,TRBV9,TRBJ1-1,TGTGCCAGCAGCGGACGGGACGCCTCATGGATGGCTGAAGCTTTCTTT,CASSGRDASWMAEAFF
.,.,TRBV7-9,TRBJ2-4,TGTGCCAGCAGCTTAGAAGGGGGATACAAAAACATTCAGTACTTC,CASSLEGGYKNIQYF
.,.,TRBV13,TRBJ2-3,TGTGCCAGCAGCTCGACCAGTCCGGGCACAGATACGCAGTATTTT,CASSSTSPGTDTQYF
once,.,TRBV4-3,TRBJ1-4,TGCGCCAGCAGCCTAGGAAGGTCAACTAATGAAAAACTGTTTTTT,CASSLGRSTNEKLFF
.,.,TRBV27,TRBJ2-1,TGTGCCAGCAGTTTATCCCCGGACAATGAGCAGTTCTTC,CASSLSPDNEQFF
.,.,TRBV27,TRBJ2-3,TGTGCCAGCAGTTTATCCCCTACCATGGTCGCAGATACGCAGTATTTT,CASSLSPTMVADTQYF
.,.,TRBV4-1,TRBJ1-1,TGCGCCAGCAGCCCCCTGGCGGGACTCAACACTGAAGCTTTCTTT,CASSPLAGLNTEAFF
.,.,TRBV4-3,TRBJ2-6,TGCGCCAGCAGCCAAGTAGGGGGCTCTGGGGCCAACGTCCTGACTTTC,CASSQVGGSGANVLTF
.,TRBD1,TRBV18,TRBJ2-2,TGTGCCAGCTCACCGATTACAGGGGGCGAGACCGGGGAGCTGTTTTTT,CASSPITGGETGELFF
.,.,TRBV24-1,TRBJ1-1,TGTGCCACCAGCCAGGGCCCGCAGAACACTGAAGCTTTCTTT,CATSQGPQNTEAFF
.,TRBD1,TRBV19,TRBJ1-5,TGTGCCAGTAGTTGGACAGGGAATCAGCCCCAGCATTTT,CASSWTGNQPQHF